Below are 30 T cell receptor beta chains sequenced from a single sample in a study of identical twins. TCRdb recomputed calls from the 5' RACE reads with MiXCR, one row per CDR3 protein. The sample records about 530,000 distinct CDR3 sequences, roughly 15% being singletons. This sample also belongs to another study, concerning yellow fever vaccine responses in identical twins.

Sequencing was done on a sample of CD4+ T cells sorted from blood. The receptors derive from a woman under 30 in good health.

In its sample, this clonotype was seen a few times. V usage is TRBV5-1 and J usage is TRBJ2-7; TRBD2 matches at 10 bases. The length of the CDR3 is 15 residues. Germline V lookup: CDR1 SGHRS, CDR2 YFSETQ. With V trimmed by 5 bases and J by 3 bases, 8 bases remained unmatched. CDR3 sequence: CASSLPGTSVYEQYF. The CDR3 nucleotides read TGCGCCAGCAGTTTACCCGGGACTAGCGTCTACGAGCAGTACTTC.

The chain couples TRBV14 to TRBJ2-1; unclear D gene. Per the germline V gene, CDR1 is SGHDN and CDR2 is FVKESK. CDR3 length equals 15 residues. The ends were cut back, 1 base at V and 12 bases at J, with 19 bases in the middle. The CDR3 nucleotides read TGTGCCAGCAGCCAAGCTGAGAAGGCATCCATCCGGCAGTTCTTC. Protein: CASSQAEKASIRQFF. Using reference TRBV14 and TRBJ2-1 for the parts outside the CDR3, the full variable domain is EAGVTQFPSHSVIEKGQTVTLRCDPISGHDNLYWYRRVMGKEIKFLLHFVKESKQDESGMPNNRFLAERTGGTYSTLKVQPAELEDSGVYFCASSQAEKASIRQFFGPGTRLTVL.

This clonotype was observed a few times. The V gene is TRBV28, the J gene TRBJ2-3, with 9 bases fitting TRBD1. The CDR3 runs to 17 residues. Germline V gives CDR1 MDHEN, CDR2 SYDVKM. The ends lost 3 bases at V and 2 bases at J; junction bases unmatched: 9. CDR3 nucleotide sequence: TGTGCCAGCAGTTTGGGACAGGGATCATTGCTCACAGATACGCAGTATTTT. Its translation: CASSLGQGSLLTDTQYF.

The chain is built from TRBV3-1 and TRBJ2-2; 8 nucleotides agree with TRBD2. The CDR3 loop spans 15 amino acids. The trim removed 1 base at V and 6 bases at J, leaving 4 bases unmatched. CDR1 is LGHDT and CDR2 is YNNKEL in the germline V gene (reference sequence). The CDR3 sequence is CASSQAGGTAGELFF. CDR3 coding DNA: TGTGCCAGCAGCCAAGCGGGGGGGACCGCCGGGGAGCTGTTTTTT.

The J gene is TRBJ2-7, the V gene TRBV7-9, with 8 bases that match TRBD1. The V gene's germline CDR1 is SEHNR and CDR2 FQNEAQ (reference sequence). This CDR3 spans 13 amino acids. With V trimmed by 5 bases and J by 5 bases, 5 bases remained unmatched. CDR3 coding DNA: TGTGCCAGCAGCCCCCGACAGGGGAACGAGCAGTACGTC. Its translation is CASSPRQGNEQYV.

CDR3: CASSFWWRGTNQETQYF. Here the CDR3 DNA reads TGTGCCAGCAGCTTTTGGTGGAGGGGTACCAACCAAGAGACCCAGTACTTC. The chain is built from TRBV7-6 and TRBJ2-5; tentatively, D is TRBD2 (6 bases). The CDR3 loop spans 17 amino acids. The V gene lost 3 bases and the J gene lost 0 bases, with 17 bases spanning the gap. Germline CDR1 reads SGHVS; CDR2 reads FNYEAQ.

As DNA, the CDR3 is TGTGCCAGCAGTGATCCCTCTAACGGGCCTAGGACTGAAGCTTTCTTT. Translating gives CASSDPSNGPRTEAFF. J is TRBJ1-1 and V is TRBV2; D is undetermined. The CDR3 loop spans 16 amino acids. CDR1 is SNHLY, CDR2 FYNNEI, per germline. Deletions cut 3 bases from V and 5 bases from J, with 19 bases between. Full variable domain (rest looked up from reference TRBV2 and TRBJ1-1): EPEVTQTPSHQVTQMGQEVILRCVPISNHLYFYWYRQILGQKVEFLVSFYNNEISEKSEIFDDQFSVERPDGSNFTLKIRSTKLEDSAMYFCASSDPSNGPRTEAFFGQGTRLTVV.

This clonotype was observed a handful of times. The V gene is TRBV18, the J gene TRBJ1-1, with no clear D. V dropped 3 bases and J dropped 1 base, with 12 bases sitting between them. CDR1 KGHSH and CDR2 LQKENI come from the germline V gene. The CDR3 is 15 residues long. The CDR3 spells CASSPTGNPNTEAFF. In DNA form, the CDR3 reads TGTGCCAGCTCACCTACTGGGAACCCGAACACTGAAGCTTTCTTT.

The genes are TRBV5-1 and TRBJ2-5; either TRBD1 or TRBD2 may fit D (5 bases each). V lost 3 bases to trimming and J lost 2 bases, with 8 bases between them. In germline, CDR1 is SGHRS, CDR2 YFSETQ. The CDR3 contains 13 residues. The CDR3 DNA sequence: TGCGCCAGCAGCTCCGGGACGCAAGAGACCCAGTACTTC. Protein product: CASSSGTQETQYF.

On this clonotype itself: A clone one base away is much larger, so this may be a read error. The J gene is TRBJ2-3, the V gene TRBV2; D remains unclear. This CDR3 has 13 amino acids. Germline lookup yields CDR1 SNHLY and CDR2 FYNNEI. V was shortened by 4 bases and J by 2 bases, with 7 bases between the two germline ends. The DNA for the CDR3 is TGTGCCAGCAGTGCACAGAACACAGATACGCAGTATTTT. It translates to CASSAQNTDTQYF.

This chain connects TRBV29-1 to TRBJ1-6; no definite D call. This CDR3 is 14 amino acids long. CDR1 is SQVTM and CDR2 is ANQGSEA in the germline V gene. V gave up 4 bases and J gave up 0 bases, with 7 bases separating them. CDR3 nucleotide sequence: TGCAGCGTTGCGGAGAGCTCCTATAATTCACCCCTCCACTTT. It encodes CSVAESSYNSPLHF.

The V gene is TRBV4-2, the J gene TRBJ2-3, with D perhaps being TRBD1 or TRBD2 (5 bases each). V lost 1 base and J 1 base, leaving 15 bases between the germline ends. The germline gives CDR1 LGHNA, CDR2 YNFKEQ. This CDR3 contains 17 residues. The DNA of the CDR3 is TGTGCCAGCAGCCAAGTGTGGGGGAGCGGAGGCACAGATACGCAGTATTTT. Translating it yields CASSQVWGSGGTDTQYF.

J is TRBJ2-1 and V is TRBV9, with 7 bases lining up with TRBD2. CDR3 length: 16 residues. V dropped 0 bases and J dropped 8; count of bases not matched to a gene: 11. CDR1 SGDLS and CDR2 YYNGEE come from the germline V gene. The CDR3, as DNA: TGTGCCAGCAGCGTAGGGGAGGGTTGGGAGGACGATGAGCAGTTCTTC. Protein product: CASSVGEGWEDDEQFF.

This clonotype occurred a few times. The rearrangement links TRBV20-1 to TRBJ2-1, with D perhaps TRBD1 (5 bases). The germline V gene has CDR1 DFQATT and CDR2 SNEGSKA (reference sequence). This CDR3 is 15 amino acids long. With 0 bases removed from V and 5 bases from J, the gap between germline ends came to 14 bases. The CDR3: CSARDMQGWDNEQFF. The DNA of the CDR3 is TGCAGTGCTAGAGATATGCAGGGTTGGGACAATGAGCAGTTCTTC.

The genes are TRBV12-3 or TRBV12-4 and TRBJ1-1; 7 nucleotides match TRBD1. Trimming at V came to 4 bases and at J to 1 base, leaving 9 bases not matched to a gene. The CDR3 totals 16 residues. CDR3 residues: CASSSFPGTENTEAFF. The DNA for the CDR3 is TGTGCCAGCAGTTCGTTTCCCGGGACAGAGAACACTGAAGCTTTCTTT.

This clonotype was recorded a few times. V gene TRBV11-3 combines with J gene TRBJ2-1; D perhaps matches TRBD2 (5 bases). V lost 0 bases and J lost 12, with 9 bases in between. Looked up from germline, CDR1 is SGHNT and CDR2 is YENEEA. This CDR3 has 12 amino acids. CDR3 in amino acids: CASSLDAGAQFF. CDR3 DNA: TGTGCCAGCAGCTTAGATGCGGGCGCGCAGTTCTTC.

The chain uses TRBV11-2 and TRBJ2-3; 9 bases are a match to TRBD2. CDR3 length: 16 amino acids. Per the germline V gene, CDR1 is SGHAT and CDR2 is FQNNGV. The ends lost 3 bases at V and 0 bases at J; junction bases unmatched: 4. The CDR3 region has the DNA TGTGCCAGCAGCTTTACGACTAGCGGCAGCACAGATACGCAGTATTTT. This codes for CASSFTTSGSTDTQYF.

This clonotype showed up just a few times. The rearrangement uses TRBV20-1 and TRBJ2-1; TRBD2 matches 9 bases. V lost 2 bases and J lost 6; bases outside the gene matches: 2. This CDR3 spans 13 amino acids. The germline gives CDR1 DFQATT, CDR2 SNEGSKA (reference sequence). CDR3 in DNA: TGCAGTGCTAGAAGCGGGGGGCTCAATGAGCAGTTCTTC. Translating gives CSARSGGLNEQFF.

In this sample, this clonotype turned up a few times. The CDR3 DNA is TGCAGCGTTGGGGACACGAACACTGAAGCTTTCTTT. Translated: CSVGDTNTEAFF. The genes are TRBV29-1 and TRBJ1-1; possibly TRBD1 for D (6 bases). Germline V gene data show CDR1 as SQVTM and CDR2 as ANQGSEA. The CDR3 has 12 residues. V was shortened by 4 bases and J by 1 base, with 7 bases between the two germline ends.

V gene TRBV5-1 combines with J gene TRBJ2-3; possibly TRBD1 for D (6 bases). Germline V gene data show CDR1 as SGHRS and CDR2 as YFSETQ. V was clipped by 5 bases and J by 1 base, with 20 bases between them. This CDR3 is built from 17 residues. The CDR3 nucleotides read TGCGCCAGCAGGTCGGGTCGAGAACAGGGCGGCACAGATACGCAGTATTTT. The encoded protein is CASRSGREQGGTDTQYF.

Many counts were recorded for this clonotype. This sequence joins TRBV7-2 and TRBJ2-1; D tentatively reads TRBD1 or TRBD2 (6 bases each). With 5 bases removed from V and 10 bases from J, the gap between germline ends came to 21 bases. The CDR3 spans 15 residues. Looked up from germline, CDR1 is SGHTA and CDR2 is FQGNSA. Here the CDR3 DNA reads TGTGCCAGCAGCCGTGCGGAGGGGGTATTATCGGAGCAGTTCTTC. Its protein product is CASSRAEGVLSEQFF.

This clonotype was observed a handful of times. The chain links TRBV11-2 to TRBJ2-3; D may be TRBD2 (6 bases). Germline V lookup: CDR1 SGHAT, CDR2 FQNNGV. V lost 7 bases, J lost 0 bases, and 17 bases lay in between. This CDR3 has 16 residues. CDR3 sequence: CASNARGSISTDTQYF. The DNA for the CDR3 is TGTGCCAGCAACGCGCGGGGCAGTATAAGCACAGATACGCAGTATTTT.

This clonotype has a handful of counts. The chain recombines TRBV20-1 with TRBJ2-2; TRBD2 aligns across 12 bases. J was trimmed by 0 bases and V by 3 bases; bases with no gene match: 5. This CDR3 comprises 17 residues. The V gene's germline CDR1 is DFQATT and CDR2 SNEGSKA (reference sequence). The CDR3 nucleotides are TGCAGTGCTAGTGCCCTAGCGGGGGGGACGAACACCGGGGAGCTGTTTTTT. Protein sequence: CSASALAGGTNTGELFF.

The CDR3 protein is CASSLWTSAGTGELFF. In DNA form, the CDR3 reads TGTGCCAGCAGCCTATGGACTAGCGCGGGCACCGGGGAGCTGTTTTTT. The chain uses TRBV14 and TRBJ2-2, with 9 nucleotides matching TRBD2. The V gene end was trimmed by 4 bases and the J gene end by 4 bases; junction bases not matched to a gene: 7. The CDR3 is made up of 16 amino acids. Germline CDR1 SGHDN, CDR2 FVKESK.

The CDR3: CASSLRTIYNSPLHF. The CDR3 nucleotides read TGTGCCAGCAGTTTGAGGACAATCTATAATTCACCCCTCCACTTT. The chain links TRBV12-3 or TRBV12-4 to TRBJ1-6, with D maybe TRBD1 (5 bases). Deletions cut 3 bases from V and 3 bases from J, with 9 bases between. CDR3 length: 15 amino acids.

The chain employs TRBV5-1 and TRBJ2-5; TRBD2 matches at 14 bases. With V trimmed by 4 bases and J by 2 bases, 7 bases remained unmatched. This CDR3 contains 17 residues. In germline, CDR1 is SGHRS, CDR2 YFSETQ. The CDR3 protein is CASSVGLAGVTQETQYF. As DNA, the CDR3 is TGCGCCAGCAGCGTGGGACTAGCGGGAGTCACACAAGAGACCCAGTACTTC.

Here the CDR3 DNA reads TGTGCCAGCAGTTTAGGAGAGGGGCCGACTAACTATGGCTACACCTTC. It yields the protein CASSLGEGPTNYGYTF. J is TRBJ1-2 and V is TRBV12-3 or TRBV12-4; D might be TRBD1 (5 bases). The CDR3 extends over 16 amino acids. The ends were cut back, 1 base at V and 0 bases at J, with 12 bases in the middle.

CDR3 residues: CASSYSRMVAGGGTYEQYF. CDR3 bases: TGTGCCAGCAGTTACTCGCGAATGGTAGCGGGAGGCGGCACCTACGAGCAGTACTTC. The V call is TRBV6-5, the J call TRBJ2-7, with TRBD2 matching 10 bases. CDR3 size: 19 residues. Germline V gene lookup returns CDR1 MNHEY and CDR2 SVGAGI. J lost 2 bases, V lost 0 bases, and 13 bases had no gene match.

CDR3 DNA sequence: TGCAGTGCCCGCGGTGACAGAGACTACAATGAGCAGTTCTTC. It codes for CSARGDRDYNEQFF. The rearrangement uses TRBV20-1 and TRBJ2-1; TRBD1 is a possible D gene (5 bases). The V gene's germline CDR1 is DFQATT and CDR2 SNEGSKA (reference sequence). The CDR3 loop spans 14 amino acids. Trimming stripped 6 bases from V and 3 bases from J, with 15 bases between.

This chain joins TRBV12-3 or TRBV12-4 and TRBJ2-1; D is perhaps TRBD1 (5 bases). The CDR3 has 14 residues. V was clipped by 6 bases and J by 3 bases, with 12 bases between them. The CDR3 bases are TGTGCCAGCAGGCTTACAGGATTCTACAATGAGCAGTTCTTC. Residues: CASRLTGFYNEQFF.